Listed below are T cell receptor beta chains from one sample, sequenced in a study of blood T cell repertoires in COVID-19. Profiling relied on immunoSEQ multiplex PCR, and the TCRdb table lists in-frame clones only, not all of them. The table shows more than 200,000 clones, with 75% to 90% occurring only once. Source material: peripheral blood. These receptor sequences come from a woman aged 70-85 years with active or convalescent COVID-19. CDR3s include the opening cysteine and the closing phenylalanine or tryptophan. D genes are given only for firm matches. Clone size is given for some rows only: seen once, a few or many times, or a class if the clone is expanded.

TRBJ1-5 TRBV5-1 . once TGCGCCAGCAGCTTGGCCGGACACGACAATCAGCCCCAGCATTTT CASSLAGHDNQPQHF
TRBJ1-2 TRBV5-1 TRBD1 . TGCGCCAGCAGTCTAGGGACAGGGGTCGGATTAGGCTACACCTTC CASSLGTGVGLGYTF
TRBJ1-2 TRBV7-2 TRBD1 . TGTGCCAGCAGCGAGCGGACAGGGAACTATGGCTACACCTTC CASSERTGNYGYTF
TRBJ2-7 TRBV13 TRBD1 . TGTGCCAGCCGGACAGGGTCCCACGAGCAGTACTTC CASRTGSHEQYF
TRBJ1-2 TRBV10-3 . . TGTGCCATCAGAAGTGGACAGACCAACTATGGCTACACCTTC CAIRSGQTNYGYTF
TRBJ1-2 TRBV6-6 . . TGTGCCAGCAGCCGTCAGGGGATCGATGGCTACACCTTC CASSRQGIDGYTF
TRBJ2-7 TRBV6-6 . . TGTGCCAGCAGTTACTCGGGGGGGGCTTCCTACGAGCAGTACTTC CASSYSGGASYEQYF
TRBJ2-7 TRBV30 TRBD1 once TGTGCCTGGAGTTTCGGGACAGGGTTTTACGAGCAGTACTTC CAWSFGTGFYEQYF
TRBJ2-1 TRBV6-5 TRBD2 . TGTGCCAGCACCGGACTAGCGGGGAGGAATGAGCAGTTCTTC CASTGLAGRNEQFF
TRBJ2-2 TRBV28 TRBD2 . TGTGCCAGCAGCCCTTGGACATATAGCGGGATGGGGGGCACCGGGGAGCTGTTTTTT CASSPWTYSGMGGTGELFF
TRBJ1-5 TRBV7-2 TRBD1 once TGTGCCAGCAGCTCGACAGGGGGCTTGCCCCAGCATTTT CASSSTGGLPQHF
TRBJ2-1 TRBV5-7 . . TGTGCCAGCAGCTTGGTCGGGATCGATGAGCAGTTCTTC CASSLVGIDEQFF
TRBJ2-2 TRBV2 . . TGTGCCAGCAGGACTAGTGGGGGGACCGGGGAGCTGTTTTTT CASRTSGGTGELFF
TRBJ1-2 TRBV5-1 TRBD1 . TGCGCCAGCAGCTTGGTAGTAGGGGGCAACTATGGCTACACCTTC CASSLVVGGNYGYTF
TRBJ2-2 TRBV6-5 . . TGTGCCAGCATCAGGGGCCACGAGGTCACCGGGGAGCTGTTTTTT CASIRGHEVTGELFF
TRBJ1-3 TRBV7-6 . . TGTGCCAGCAGCTTTGCGGTGTGGGGAAACACCATATATTTT CASSFAVWGNTIYF
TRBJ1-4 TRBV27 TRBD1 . TGTGCCACTGGGACAGGGTATGAAAAACTGTTTTTT CATGTGYEKLFF
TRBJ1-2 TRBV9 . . TGTGCCAGCAGCGGATCCGGGACTGCGAGGGATGGCTACACCTTC CASSGSGTARDGYTF
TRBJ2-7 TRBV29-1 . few TGCAGCGTTGGAGCTCCACCCTACGAGCAGTACTTC CSVGAPPYEQYF
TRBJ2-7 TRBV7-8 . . TGTGCCAGCGTCAGGGGGGAAAATCTGGCCGAGCAGTACTTC CASVRGENLAEQYF
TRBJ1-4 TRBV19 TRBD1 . TGTGCCAGTCGTGACCCCGGGACAGGGGGCGCGACTAATGAAAAACTGTTTTTT CASRDPGTGGATNEKLFF
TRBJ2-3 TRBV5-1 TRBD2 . TGCGCCAGCGGCCTAGGGACTAGCGGGGAGGATACGCAGTATTTT CASGLGTSGEDTQYF
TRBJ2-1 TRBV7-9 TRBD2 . TGTGCCAGCAGCGGACTAGCGGGAGCGAACTACAATGAGCAGTTCTTC CASSGLAGANYNEQFF
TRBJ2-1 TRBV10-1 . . TGCGCCAGCAGTGAGCTTTGGGGGCCTAGCGGTGCCACGAATGAGCAGTTCTTC CASSELWGPSGATNEQFF
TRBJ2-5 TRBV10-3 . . TGTGCCATCAGTGAGGGGGGGGCGGAAGAGACCCAGTACTTC CAISEGGAEETQYF
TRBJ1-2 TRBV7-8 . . TGTGCCAGCAGCTTTTCGAGGGGGAACTATGGCTACACCTTC CASSFSRGNYGYTF
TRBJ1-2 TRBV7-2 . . TGTGCCAGCAGCTTAGCCGCGGGGGGTGGCTACACCTTC CASSLAAGGGYTF
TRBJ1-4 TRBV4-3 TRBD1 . TGCGCCAGCAGCCAGGCCGACAGGGCGCGTGAAAAACTGTTTTTT CASSQADRAREKLFF
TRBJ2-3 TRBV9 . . TGTGCCAGCAGCGTTGGTGGGGGGGCATGGGATACGCAGTATTTT CASSVGGGAWDTQYF
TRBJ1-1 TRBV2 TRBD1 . TGTGCCAGCATCCGGGACAGGTCCCGTTGGAACACTGAAGCTTTCTTT CASIRDRSRWNTEAFF
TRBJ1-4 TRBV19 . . TGTGCCAGTAGTATAGACCCCGCGGAGAATTTTAATGAAAAACTGTTTTTT CASSIDPAENFNEKLFF
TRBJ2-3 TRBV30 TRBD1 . TGTGCCTGGGATATTGACAGGGGAAGAGGCACGCAGTATTTT CAWDIDRGRGTQYF